The T cell receptor beta chain described here comes from a study of blood T cell repertoires in COVID-19. In germline, CDR1 is SEHNR, CDR2 FQNEAQ (reference sequence). There are 14 residues in the CDR3. V shed 5 bases and J shed 1 base, with 9 bases lying between them. Profiling relied on immunoSEQ multiplex PCR, and the TCRdb table lists in-frame clones only, not all of them. Of tens of thousands of clones detected, more than 65% appear once; the ten largest clones hold about 11%. The receptor's source is a man between 70 and 80 years old with acute or convalescent COVID-19. The specimen sequenced was peripheral blood. This chain connects TRBV7-9 to TRBJ2-1; D gene unclear. In DNA form, the CDR3 reads TGTGCCAGCAGCCCGCTTCAGTCCTACAATGAGCAGTTCTTC. It codes for CASSPLQSYNEQFF. Supplemented by reference TRBV7-9 and TRBJ2-1, the full variable domain reads DTGVSQNPRHKITKRGQNVTFRCDPISEHNRLYWYRQTLGQGPEFLTYFQNEAQLEKSRLLSDRFSAERPKGSFSTLEIQRTEQGDSAMYLCASSPLQSYNEQFFGPGTRLTVL.